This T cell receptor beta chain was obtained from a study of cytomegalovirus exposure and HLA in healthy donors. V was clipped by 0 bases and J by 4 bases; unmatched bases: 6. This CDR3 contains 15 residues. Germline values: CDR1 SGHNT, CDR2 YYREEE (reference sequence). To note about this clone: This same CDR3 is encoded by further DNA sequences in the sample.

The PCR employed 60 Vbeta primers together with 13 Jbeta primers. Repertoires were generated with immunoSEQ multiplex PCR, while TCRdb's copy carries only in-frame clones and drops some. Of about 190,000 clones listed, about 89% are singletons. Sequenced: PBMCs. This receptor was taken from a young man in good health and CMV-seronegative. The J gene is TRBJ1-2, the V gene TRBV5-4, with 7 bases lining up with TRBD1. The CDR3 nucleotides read TGTGCCAGCAGCTTGGGGGAACAGGGGACCTATGGCTACACCTTC. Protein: CASSLGEQGTYGYTF.